Below, 15 T cell receptor beta chains from the same sample are listed, as sequenced in a study of T cells in Graves' hyperthyroidism and ophthalmopathy. Template material for amplifying TCR beta CDR3 regions consisted of RNA transcripts. During a first-round RT-PCR of the TCR CDR3, the HTBI primer set was used. TCRdb analysed the multiplex PCR reads with MiXCR anew, one entry per CDR3 protein. Here the sample spans about 460,000 distinct CDR3 sequences, 22% being singletons. Sequenced material: blood. All receptors derive from a woman aged 70-85 years with Graves' ophthalmopathy.

This clonotype was picked up many times. The chain recombines TRBV11-2 with TRBJ2-1; D assignment may be TRBD1 or TRBD2 (5 bases each). Trimming removed 6 bases at V and 9 bases at J, with 12 bases between. Germline values: CDR1 SGHAT, CDR2 FQNNGV. This CDR3 region has 12 residues. CDR3 in amino acids: CASSLGTGEQFF. The DNA for the CDR3 is TGTGCCAGCAGTTTGGGGACGGGTGAGCAGTTCTTC.

A few counts support this clonotype. The genes are TRBV11-2 and TRBJ2-2, with D tentatively TRBD1 (6 bases). The CDR3 runs to 16 residues. The V end was cut by 3 bases, the J end by 2 bases, with 13 bases between. Germline assignment: CDR1 SGHAT and CDR2 FQNNGV. CDR3 amino acids: CASSFYGTLNTGELFF. CDR3 DNA sequence: TGTGCCAGCAGCTTCTACGGGACACTTAACACCGGGGAGCTGTTTTTT.

CDR3 nucleotides: TGTGCCAGCAGCTTTCCTGTAACAGATACGCAGTATTTT. Its protein is CASSFPVTDTQYF. This sequence joins TRBV7-9 and TRBJ2-3; D is unclear. Germline CDR1 reads SEHNR; CDR2 reads FQNEAQ (reference sequence). The germline V and J ends were trimmed by 3 bases and 3 bases, with 7 bases remaining between them. The CDR3 totals 13 residues.

The V gene is TRBV6-2 or TRBV6-3, the J gene TRBJ2-5; TRBD1 is a possible D gene (6 bases). CDR1 is MNHEY, CDR2 SVGEGT, per germline. The CDR3 extends over 14 amino acids. V was cut by 4 bases and J by 1 base, with 10 bases left in between. This CDR3 is CASSSWDTQETQYF. The CDR3 DNA reads as TGTGCCAGCAGTTCATGGGACACCCAAGAGACCCAGTACTTC.

V and J are TRBV20-1 and TRBJ2-7; 8 bases map to TRBD2. After removal of 2 bases from V and 2 bases from J, the junction contained 11 bases not matched to a gene. In germline, CDR1 is DFQATT, CDR2 SNEGSKA (reference sequence). CDR3 length: 16 residues. CDR3 coding DNA: TGCAGTGCTAGACTGCTAGCGGGTTTCCTCACCTACGAGCAGTACTTC. It yields the protein CSARLLAGFLTYEQYF.

The chain has TRBV24-1 and TRBJ1-3; tentatively, D is TRBD1 (6 bases). The CDR3 covers 18 residues. The ends were cut back, 2 bases at V and 2 bases at J, with 18 bases in the middle. Germline assignment: CDR1 KGHDR and CDR2 SFDVKD. This chain's CDR3 is CATSDSSGTKGAGNTIYF. CDR3 bases: TGTGCCACCAGTGATTCGTCCGGGACAAAGGGGGCTGGAAACACCATATATTTT.

The table lists this clonotype with many counts. The V and J genes are TRBV28 and TRBJ2-7; 10 positions match TRBD2. V dropped 3 bases and J dropped 0; count of bases not matched to a gene: 11. The CDR3 is made up of 18 amino acids. Germline assignment: CDR1 MDHEN and CDR2 SYDVKM. CDR3 residues: CASSFGSLAGAISYEQYF. DNA for the CDR3: TGTGCCAGCAGTTTCGGTAGCCTAGCGGGAGCCATCTCCTACGAGCAGTACTTC.

This clonotype has at least ten counts. The chain recombines TRBV6-2 or TRBV6-3 with TRBJ2-3; D may correspond to TRBD1 or TRBD2 (5 bases each). The V end was cut by 5 bases, the J end by 2 bases, with 20 bases between. This CDR3 has 17 residues. The V gene's germline CDR1 is MNHEY and CDR2 SVGEGT. The chain's CDR3 is CASSATRLRGSTDTQYF. Written as DNA, the CDR3 is TGTGCCAGCAGTGCCACAAGGTTGAGGGGCTCCACAGATACGCAGTATTTT.

This clonotype was observed a handful of times. V and J are TRBV6-1 and TRBJ1-6; weak D call: TRBD1 (6 bases). V was shortened by 2 bases and J by 6 bases, with 20 bases between the two germline ends. CDR1 MNHNS and CDR2 SASEGT come from the germline V gene. The CDR3 is 18 residues long. In DNA, the CDR3 is TGTGCCAGCAGTGAAATATCCTTCCGGGCAGGGGTTAATTCACCCCTCCACTTT. Residues: CASSEISFRAGVNSPLHF.

This clonotype was picked up many times. This chain links TRBV5-1 with TRBJ2-7; the match to TRBD2 covers 11 bases. The CDR3 loop spans 15 amino acids. V shed 3 bases, J shed 5 bases, and the junction held 7 bases outside the gene matches. The germline CDR1 and CDR2 sequences are SGHRS and YFSETQ. The CDR3 loop is CASSSLTSGINEQYF. CDR3 DNA: TGCGCCAGCAGCTCCTTGACTAGCGGGATCAACGAGCAGTACTTC.

In this sample, this clonotype turned up many times. The rearrangement joins TRBV12-3 or TRBV12-4 to TRBJ1-1; TRBD1 is a possible D gene (6 bases). This CDR3 is built from 13 residues. Trimming left V 7 bases short and J 3 bases short, with 12 bases between. DNA for the CDR3: TGTGCCAGCAAGGACAGACTCCACACTGAAGCTTTCTTT. Protein product: CASKDRLHTEAFF.

V gene TRBV7-9 combines with J gene TRBJ2-5; D remains ambiguous. CDR1 and CDR2 from the germline V gene are SEHNR and FQNEAQ (reference sequence). CDR3 size: 15 residues. Trimming cost V 1 base and J 5 bases, with 14 bases left between them. CDR3 in DNA: TGTGCCAGCAGCTTAGACCCCGGGCCTGGGGAGACCCAGTACTTC. This sequence encodes CASSLDPGPGETQYF. The entire variable domain, with the rest obtained from reference TRBV7-9 and TRBJ2-5, is as follows: DTGVSQNPRHKITKRGQNVTFRCDPISEHNRLYWYRQTLGQGPEFLTYFQNEAQLEKSRLLSDRFSAERPKGSFSTLEIQRTEQGDSAMYLCASSLDPGPGETQYFGPGTRLLVL.

This chain uses TRBV29-1 with TRBJ1-1, with D possibly matching TRBD1 (5 bases). Trimming removed 7 bases from V and 1 base from J, with 13 bases in between. This CDR3 has 13 amino acids. Looked up from germline, CDR1 is SQVTM and CDR2 is ANQGSEA. The CDR3 here is CSARDLGNTEAFF. For the CDR3, the DNA is TGCAGCGCCAGGGATTTAGGGAACACTGAAGCTTTCTTT.

This clonotype is a singleton in its sample. Germline is not matched at one junction end, which may reflect a read error. The chain carries TRBV18 and TRBJ1-1; 7 bases are shared with TRBD1. CDR3 length equals 14 residues. Per germline, CDR1 KGHSH and CDR2 LQKENI. The CDR3 nucleotides are TGTGCCAGCCCACCTCGACAGGGCGGCACTGAAGCTTTCTTT. Amino acid sequence: CASPPRQGGTEAFF.

The chain employs TRBV18 and TRBJ1-1; possibly TRBD1 for D (6 bases). CDR3 length: 16 amino acids. V was cut by 3 bases and J by 1 base, with 15 bases left in between. Germline V gene sequence: CDR1 KGHSH, CDR2 LQKENI. CDR3 amino acids: CASSPIMDSRNTEAFF. The CDR3 DNA is TGTGCCAGCTCACCCATAATGGACAGTAGGAACACTGAAGCTTTCTTT.